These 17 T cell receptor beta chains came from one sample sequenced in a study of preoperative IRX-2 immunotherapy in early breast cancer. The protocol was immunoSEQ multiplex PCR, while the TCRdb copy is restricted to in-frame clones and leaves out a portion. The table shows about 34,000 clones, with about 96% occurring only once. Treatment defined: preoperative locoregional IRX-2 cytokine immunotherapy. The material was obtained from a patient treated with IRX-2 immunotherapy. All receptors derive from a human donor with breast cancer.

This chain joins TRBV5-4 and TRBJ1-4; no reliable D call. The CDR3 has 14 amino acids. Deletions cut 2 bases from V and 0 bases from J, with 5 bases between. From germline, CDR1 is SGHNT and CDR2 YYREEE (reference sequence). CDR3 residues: CASSFGATNEKLFF. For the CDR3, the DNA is TGTGCCAGCAGCTTCGGCGCAACTAATGAAAAACTGTTTTTT.

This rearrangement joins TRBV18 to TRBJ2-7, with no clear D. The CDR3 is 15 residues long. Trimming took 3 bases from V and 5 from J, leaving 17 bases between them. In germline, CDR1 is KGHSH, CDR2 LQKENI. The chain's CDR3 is CASSPRWGQKNEQYF. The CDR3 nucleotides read TGTGCCAGCTCACCTAGGTGGGGTCAGAAGAACGAGCAGTACTTC.

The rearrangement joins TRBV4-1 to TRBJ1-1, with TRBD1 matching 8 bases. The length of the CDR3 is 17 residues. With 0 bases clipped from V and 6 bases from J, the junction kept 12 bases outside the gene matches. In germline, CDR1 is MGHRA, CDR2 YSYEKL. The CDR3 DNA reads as TGCGCCAGCAGCCAAGATGGCGGACAGGGTCGTTTTCCTGAAGCTTTCTTT. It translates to CASSQDGGQGRFPEAFF.

The CDR3 here is CASRQNGRYEQYF. For the CDR3, the DNA is TGTGCCAGCAGGCAAAACGGTCGCTACGAGCAGTACTTC. The genes are TRBV7-3 and TRBJ2-7; D is undetermined. CDR1 is SGHTA, CDR2 FQGTGA, per germline. The length of the CDR3 is 13 residues. V was trimmed by 6 bases and J by 3 bases, leaving 12 bases between them.

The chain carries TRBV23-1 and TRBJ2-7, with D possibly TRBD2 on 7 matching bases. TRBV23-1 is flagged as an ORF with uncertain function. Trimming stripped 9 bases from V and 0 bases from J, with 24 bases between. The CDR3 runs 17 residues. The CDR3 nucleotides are TGCGCCAGGCAACAAAGGTTCGCGGGGGCCAACTCCTACGAGCAGTACTTC. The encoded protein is CARQQRFAGANSYEQYF.

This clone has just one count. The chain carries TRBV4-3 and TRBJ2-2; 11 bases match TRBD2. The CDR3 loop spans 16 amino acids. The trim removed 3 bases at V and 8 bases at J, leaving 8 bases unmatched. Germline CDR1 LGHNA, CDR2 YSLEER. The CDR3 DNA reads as TGCGCCAGCAGCCAGGGGACTAGCGGAAAAGCGGGGGAGCTGTTTTTT. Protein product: CASSQGTSGKAGELFF.

Written as DNA, the CDR3 is TGTGCCAGCAGCCGCACGGGGAGGGGCCCCGTGCAGTACTTC. Its protein is CASSRTGRGPVQYF. The gene calls are TRBV7-9 and TRBJ2-7, with TRBD2 matching over 7 bases. CDR1 SEHNR and CDR2 FQNEAQ come from the germline V gene (reference sequence). The CDR3 covers 14 residues. After removal of 5 bases from V and 9 bases from J, the junction contained 13 bases not matched to a gene.

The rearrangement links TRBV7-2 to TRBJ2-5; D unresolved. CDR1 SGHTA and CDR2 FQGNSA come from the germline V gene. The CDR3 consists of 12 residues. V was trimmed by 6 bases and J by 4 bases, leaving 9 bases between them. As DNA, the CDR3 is TGTGCCAGCAGATTCCAAGTAGAGACCCAGTACTTC. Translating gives CASRFQVETQYF.

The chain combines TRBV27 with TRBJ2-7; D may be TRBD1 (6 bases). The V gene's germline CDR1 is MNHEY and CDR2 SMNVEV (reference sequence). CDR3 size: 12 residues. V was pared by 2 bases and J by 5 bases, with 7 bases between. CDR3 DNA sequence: TGTGCCAGCAGTTTACAGGGGCACGAGCAGTACTTC. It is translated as CASSLQGHEQYF.

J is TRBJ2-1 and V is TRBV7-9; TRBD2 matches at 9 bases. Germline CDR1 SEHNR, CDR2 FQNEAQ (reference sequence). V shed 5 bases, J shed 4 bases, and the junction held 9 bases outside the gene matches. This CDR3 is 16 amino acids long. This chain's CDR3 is CASSRGVLAGYNEQFF. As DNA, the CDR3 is TGTGCCAGCAGCCGGGGGGTTCTAGCGGGATACAATGAGCAGTTCTTC.

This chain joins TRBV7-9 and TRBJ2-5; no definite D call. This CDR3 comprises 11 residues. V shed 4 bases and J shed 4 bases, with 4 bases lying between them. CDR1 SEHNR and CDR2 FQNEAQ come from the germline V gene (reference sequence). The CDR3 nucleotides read TGTGCCAGCAGCTGGAGAGAGACCCAGTACTTC. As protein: CASSWRETQYF.

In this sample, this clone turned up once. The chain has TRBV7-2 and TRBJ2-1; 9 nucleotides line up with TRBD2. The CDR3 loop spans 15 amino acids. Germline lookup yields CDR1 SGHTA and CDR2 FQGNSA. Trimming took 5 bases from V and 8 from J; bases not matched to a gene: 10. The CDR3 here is CASSNPGTSLDEQFF. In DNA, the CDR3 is TGTGCCAGCAGCAATCCCGGGACTAGCTTGGATGAGCAGTTCTTC.

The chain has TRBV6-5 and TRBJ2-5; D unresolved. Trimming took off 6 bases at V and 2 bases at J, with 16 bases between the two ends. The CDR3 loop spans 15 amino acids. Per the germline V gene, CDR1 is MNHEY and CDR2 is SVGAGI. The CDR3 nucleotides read TGTGCCAGCAGCCGCCTACAGCTGGGGCAAGAGACCCAGTACTTC. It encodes CASSRLQLGQETQYF.

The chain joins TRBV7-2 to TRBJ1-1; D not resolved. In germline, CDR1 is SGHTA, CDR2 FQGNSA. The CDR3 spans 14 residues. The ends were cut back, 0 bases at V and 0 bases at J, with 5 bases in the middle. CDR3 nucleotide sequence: TGTGCCAGCAGCTTAGCAGGGATGAACACTGAAGCTTTCTTT. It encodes CASSLAGMNTEAFF. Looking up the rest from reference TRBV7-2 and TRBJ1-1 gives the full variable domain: GAGVSQSPSNKVTEKGKDVELRCDPISGHTALYWYRQSLGQGLEFLIYFQGNSAPDKSGLPSDRFSAERTGGSVSTLTIQRTQQEDSAVYLCASSLAGMNTEAFFGQGTRLTVV.

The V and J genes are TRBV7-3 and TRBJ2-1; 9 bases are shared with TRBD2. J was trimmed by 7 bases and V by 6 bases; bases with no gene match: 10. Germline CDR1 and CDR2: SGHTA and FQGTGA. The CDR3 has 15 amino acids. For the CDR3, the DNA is TGTGCCAGCAGTAGGACTAGCGATCGGGGAAATGAGCAGTTCTTC. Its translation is CASSRTSDRGNEQFF.

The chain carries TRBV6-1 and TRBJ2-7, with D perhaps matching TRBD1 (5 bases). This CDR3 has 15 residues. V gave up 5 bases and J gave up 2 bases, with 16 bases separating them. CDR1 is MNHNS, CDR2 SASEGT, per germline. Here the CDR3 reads CASSLGPQVTYEQYF. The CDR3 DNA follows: TGTGCCAGCAGTTTGGGGCCCCAGGTTACCTACGAGCAGTACTTC.

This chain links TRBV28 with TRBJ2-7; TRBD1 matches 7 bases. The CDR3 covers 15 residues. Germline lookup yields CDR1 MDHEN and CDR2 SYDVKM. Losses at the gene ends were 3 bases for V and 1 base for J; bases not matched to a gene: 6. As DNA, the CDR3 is TGTGCCAGCAGTTTGATGACAGGGAGTTCCTACGAGCAGTACTTC. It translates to CASSLMTGSSYEQYF.